This section outlines one T cell receptor beta chain sequence together with its context. This CDR3 has 13 amino acids. The V gene's germline CDR1 is ENHRY and CDR2 SYGVKD. The V and J ends lost 2 bases and 9 bases, in that order; junction bases with no gene match: 4. The data stem from a study of blood T cell repertoires in COVID-19. Study summary: PBMCs, B-cell-depleted T cells, or T cells provided the cDNA or gDNA that made up the material.

Profiling relied on immunoSEQ multiplex PCR, and the TCRdb table lists in-frame clones only, not all of them. Among approximately 300,000 clones listed, 90% were seen once. The sequenced material came from peripheral blood. The source of this sequence is a woman in her thirties or forties with acute or convalescent COVID-19. The V call is TRBV10-3, the J call TRBJ2-1, with 7 bases that match TRBD1. Here the CDR3 DNA reads TGTGCCATCAGTGAGAATACAGGGGCTGAGCAGTTCTTC. As protein: CAISENTGAEQFF.